This T cell receptor beta chain was sequenced during a study of blood T cell repertoires in COVID-19. Looking at the study overall: The United States, Italy and Spain provided the acute and convalescent COVID-19 samples. From T cells, B-cell-depleted T cells, or PBMCs came the material, which was cDNA or gDNA.

In the original workflow: Nucleated cell number was recorded as an estimate derived from reference gene primer amplification. Some clones are missing from TCRdb's copy, which holds only in-frame ones; the method was immunoSEQ multiplex PCR. The DNA gave D and trimming, while V, J and clone size come from that table. The sample has under 100,000 clones; over 70% are singletons. The V gene lost 1 base and the J gene lost 0 bases, with 10 bases spanning the gap. CDR1 is SGDLS and CDR2 is YYNGEE in the germline V gene. CDR3 length: 15 residues. This chain links TRBV9 with TRBJ1-1; no definite D call. Sequencing was done on a sample of peripheral blood. The receptor comes from a woman aged 60-75 years with acute or convalescent COVID-19. The CDR3 region has the DNA TGTGCCAGCAGCGTACTAACAGAGTTGAACACTGAAGCTTTCTTT. It specifies CASSVLTELNTEAFF.